A single sample is the source of the 5 T cell receptor beta chains below, sequenced in a study of blood T cell repertoires in COVID-19. Using immunoSEQ multiplex PCR, the repertoire was profiled, and TCRdb retains in-frame clones only, with some absent. Of more than 300,000 clones in the sample, just over 90% were seen once. Sequencing used PBMCs or T cells enriched from blood (not recorded which). These receptors all stem from a woman aged 40-49 years who had been exposed to COVID-19.

This sequence joins TRBV5-1 and TRBJ2-5; 7 bases are shared with TRBD1. Germline loops: CDR1 SGHRS, CDR2 YFSETQ. Trimming removed 3 bases from V and 0 bases from J; junction bases left unmatched: 5. The CDR3 has 15 residues. This chain's CDR3 is CASSSDRPHQETQYF. CDR3 nucleotide sequence: TGCGCCAGCAGCTCGGACAGGCCCCACCAAGAGACCCAGTACTTC. Based on the CDR3 plus reference TRBV5-1 and TRBJ2-5, the full variable domain is KAGVTQTPRYLIKTRGQQVTLSCSPISGHRSVSWYQQTPGQGLQFLFEYFSETQRNKGNFPGRFSGRQFSNSRSEMNVSTLELGDSALYLCASSSDRPHQETQYFGPGTRLLVL.

This sequence joins TRBV18 and TRBJ1-6; maybe TRBD1 (6 bases). Per the germline V gene, CDR1 is KGHSH and CDR2 is LQKENI. The CDR3 loop spans 16 amino acids. Trimming removed 1 base at V and 6 bases at J, with 13 bases between. CDR3 sequence: CASSPLSGQPNSPLHF. The CDR3 nucleotides are TGTGCCAGCTCACCACTCTCGGGACAACCTAATTCACCCCTCCACTTT.

This chain joins TRBV25-1 and TRBJ1-1; tentatively, D is TRBD1 (5 bases). The CDR3 consists of 12 residues. Trimming stripped 6 bases from V and 6 bases from J, with 11 bases between. Germline assignment: CDR1 MGHDK and CDR2 SYGVNS. CDR3 bases: TGTGCCAGCAGAGGGGACTCTTCTGAAGCTTTCTTT. It encodes CASRGDSSEAFF.

The chain recombines TRBV15 with TRBJ1-2; D may be TRBD1 (5 bases). The CDR3 has 15 amino acids. CDR1 LNHNV and CDR2 YYDKDF come from the germline V gene (reference sequence). V was shortened by 0 bases and J by 3 bases, with 11 bases between the two germline ends. The CDR3 protein is CATSREGRVDYGYTF. The CDR3 region has the DNA TGTGCCACCAGCAGAGAGGGCAGGGTGGACTATGGCTACACCTTC.

This clone appeared once. V and J are TRBV7-2 and TRBJ1-2; D may be TRBD1 (5 bases). Trimming removed 6 bases from V and 7 bases from J, with 21 bases in between. The length of the CDR3 is 15 residues. The germline V gene encodes CDR1 SGHTA and CDR2 FQGNSA. The CDR3 DNA reads as TGTGCCAGCAGTCCCCGATGGGACGGAGGGGTTGGCTACACCTTC. Its translation: CASSPRWDGGVGYTF. Complete variable domain (other parts from reference TRBV7-2 and TRBJ1-2): GAGVSQSPSNKVTEKGKDVELRCDPISGHTALYWYRQSLGQGLEFLIYFQGNSAPDKSGLPSDRFSAERTGGSVSTLTIQRTQQEDSAVYLCASSPRWDGGVGYTFGSGTRLTVV.